These 18 T cell receptor beta chains share one sample of origin, sequenced in a study of CD8 T cells in ankylosing spondylitis. The study's findings and limits: A motif in TCR beta, a set of roughly 8 highly homologous variants, appeared characteristic of ankylosing spondylitis blood.

Via MiXCR, TCRdb re-called the 5' RACE reads, giving one row per CDR3 protein. The profile covers around 450,000 distinct CDR3 sequences, with roughly a quarter appearing a single time and roughly 1% taken by the ten largest. The antigens these receptors bind are not known. The material sequenced was blood, either unsorted or a sorted T cell fraction (not recorded which). Receptor source: a male donor with ankylosing spondylitis.

The genes are TRBV5-1 and TRBJ1-4, with a weak D call TRBD1 (5 bases). Germline-derived CDR1 and CDR2 are SGHRS and YFSETQ. Trimming took off 5 bases at V and 3 bases at J, with 14 bases between the two ends. The CDR3 has 15 residues. The CDR3 spells CASRSQATANEKLFF. The CDR3 DNA reads as TGCGCCAGCAGGTCACAGGCGACGGCTAATGAAAAACTGTTTTTT. Full variable domain (remainder filled in from reference TRBV5-1 and TRBJ1-4): KAGVTQTPRYLIKTRGQQVTLSCSPISGHRSVSWYQQTPGQGLQFLFEYFSETQRNKGNFPGRFSGRQFSNSRSEMNVSTLELGDSALYLCASRSQATANEKLFFGSGTQLSVL.

The chain carries TRBV7-2 and TRBJ2-1, with 14 bases that match TRBD2. Germline V lookup: CDR1 SGHTA, CDR2 FQGNSA. CDR3 length: 17 residues. After removal of 5 bases from V and 8 bases from J, the junction contained 11 bases not matched to a gene. CDR3 in DNA: TGTGCCAGCAGCCCACAAGGGACTAGCGGGAGTTACTATGAGCAGTTCTTC. It is translated as CASSPQGTSGSYYEQFF.

The J gene is TRBJ2-3, the V gene TRBV2; no reliable D call. The CDR3 is made up of 11 amino acids. Germline V lookup: CDR1 SNHLY, CDR2 FYNNEI. The V end lost 3 bases, the J end lost 4 bases, and 2 bases lay between the germline ends. This CDR3 is CASSDPDTQYF. Written as DNA, the CDR3 is TGTGCCAGCAGTGATCCAGATACGCAGTATTTT. Full variable domain (rest looked up from reference TRBV2 and TRBJ2-3): EPEVTQTPSHQVTQMGQEVILRCVPISNHLYFYWYRQILGQKVEFLVSFYNNEISEKSEIFDDQFSVERPDGSNFTLKIRSTKLEDSAMYFCASSDPDTQYFGPGTRLTVL.

J is TRBJ1-5 and V is TRBV6-1; maybe TRBD1 (5 bases). The germline V gene has CDR1 MNHNS and CDR2 SASEGT. V was pared by 2 bases and J by 5 bases, with 19 bases between. The CDR3 length is 17 residues. This chain's CDR3 is CASSEHVRDGKDQPQHF. As DNA, the CDR3 is TGTGCCAGCAGTGAACACGTCCGGGACGGGAAAGATCAGCCCCAGCATTTT.

This clonotype has a handful of counts. The gene calls are TRBV2 and TRBJ2-1; D uncertain. Germline V gene lookup returns CDR1 SNHLY and CDR2 FYNNEI. This CDR3 spans 15 amino acids. V was clipped by 7 bases and J by 0 bases, with 13 bases between them. CDR3 residues: CASKVGSGSYNEQFF. CDR3 sequence (DNA): TGTGCCAGCAAGGTAGGAAGTGGCTCCTACAATGAGCAGTTCTTC. Full variable domain (outside the CDR3, taken from reference TRBV2 and TRBJ2-1): EPEVTQTPSHQVTQMGQEVILRCVPISNHLYFYWYRQILGQKVEFLVSFYNNEISEKSEIFDDQFSVERPDGSNFTLKIRSTKLEDSAMYFCASKVGSGSYNEQFFGPGTRLTVL.

V gene TRBV5-1 combines with J gene TRBJ2-3; D possibly corresponds to TRBD2 (6 bases). The CDR3 is 16 amino acids. With 4 bases removed from V and 1 base from J, the gap between germline ends came to 16 bases. Germline V lookup: CDR1 SGHRS, CDR2 YFSETQ. CDR3 sequence reads: CASSPGNSGGTDTQYF. The CDR3 DNA is TGCGCCAGCAGCCCAGGGAATAGCGGAGGCACAGATACGCAGTATTTT.

The chain combines TRBV7-9 with TRBJ2-3; D unclear. The CDR3 contains 13 residues. Germline V gene data show CDR1 as SEHNR and CDR2 as FQNEAQ (reference sequence). V dropped 1 base and J dropped 4 bases, with 6 bases sitting between them. In DNA, the CDR3 is TGTGCCAGCAGCTTAGATCAGGCAGATACGCAGTATTTT. Translating it yields CASSLDQADTQYF.

The chain uses TRBV27 and TRBJ2-3; 7 bases agree with TRBD2. Germline V gene lookup returns CDR1 MNHEY and CDR2 SMNVEV (reference sequence). Unmatched junction bases numbered 18, after V lost 6 bases and J lost 6 bases. The length of the CDR3 is 17 residues. CDR3 region: CASRRRGTTDSWDTQYF. The CDR3 DNA reads as TGTGCCAGCAGGAGAAGAGGGACTACAGATTCATGGGATACGCAGTATTTT.

This clonotype was seen many times. This sequence joins TRBV24-1 and TRBJ2-3, with 11 bases fitting TRBD2. The V and J ends lost 4 bases and 6 bases, in that order; junction bases with no gene match: 8. The CDR3 is made up of 16 amino acids. The V gene's germline CDR1 is KGHDR and CDR2 SFDVKD. CDR3: CATSDVGTSGMDTQYF. The CDR3 DNA reads TGTGCCACCAGTGACGTCGGGACTAGCGGTATGGATACGCAGTATTTT.

This chain links TRBV20-1 with TRBJ2-4; D assignment may be TRBD1 or TRBD2 (5 bases each). CDR1 is DFQATT and CDR2 is SNEGSKA in the germline V gene (reference sequence). V was trimmed by 6 bases and J by 9 bases, leaving 24 bases between them. The CDR3 spans 15 residues. The CDR3: CSAPRGSAYQGIQYF. Here the CDR3 DNA reads TGCAGTGCCCCTCGGGGCAGCGCTTATCAAGGCATTCAGTACTTC.

In its sample, this clonotype was seen a few times. The chain recombines TRBV7-2 with TRBJ2-5, with D tentatively TRBD1 (5 bases). The germline V and J ends were trimmed by 1 base and 5 bases, with 11 bases remaining between them. The germline CDR1 and CDR2 sequences are SGHTA and FQGNSA. This CDR3 has 14 amino acids. For the CDR3, the DNA is TGTGCCAGCAGCTTAGGACAGCCTGGGGAGACCCAGTACTTC. Its protein product is CASSLGQPGETQYF.

This clonotype was counted between two and nine times. The V and J genes are TRBV7-9 and TRBJ2-1; 10 nucleotides line up with TRBD2. J lost 8 bases, V lost 7 bases, and 11 bases had no gene match. The V gene's germline CDR1 is SEHNR and CDR2 FQNEAQ (reference sequence). The CDR3 totals 15 residues. CDR3 protein: CASNYPSGSKDEQFF. CDR3 DNA: TGTGCCAGCAACTATCCTAGCGGGAGTAAAGATGAGCAGTTCTTC.

V and J are TRBV20-1 and TRBJ1-2; the match to TRBD1 covers 8 bases. CDR1 and CDR2 (germline): DFQATT, SNEGSKA (reference sequence). Losses at the gene ends were 3 bases for V and 9 bases for J; bases not matched to a gene: 9. The length of the CDR3 is 13 residues. DNA for the CDR3: TGCAGTGCTAGCTATCAGGGGGCGAGTAGCTACACCTTC. It codes for CSASYQGASSYTF.

The chain is built from TRBV4-1 and TRBJ2-1, with 9 bases identical to TRBD1. This CDR3 is built from 14 residues. The germline gives CDR1 MGHRA, CDR2 YSYEKL. V trimming: 4 bases; J trimming: 6 bases; junction bases outside the gene matches: 4. CDR3 nucleotide sequence: TGCGCCAGCAGCCCACCGGGACAGGGCAATGAGCAGTTCTTC. This sequence encodes CASSPPGQGNEQFF.

The V gene is TRBV7-9, the J gene TRBJ2-3, with D perhaps assigned TRBD1 or TRBD2 (5 bases each). V was shortened by 5 bases and J by 5 bases, with 20 bases between the two germline ends. This CDR3 has 16 amino acids. CDR1 is SEHNR, CDR2 FQNEAQ, per germline (reference sequence). CDR3 region: CASSRLKTTGGDTQYF. The CDR3 bases are TGTGCCAGCAGCCGTTTAAAGACAACTGGGGGAGATACGCAGTATTTT.

This clonotype was observed a handful of times. The CDR3 is CASSQFGEQFF. Here the CDR3 DNA reads TGTGCCAGCAGCCAATTCGGGGAGCAGTTCTTC. The V gene is TRBV3-1, the J gene TRBJ2-1; D gene ambiguous. The CDR3 contains 11 residues. The V gene lost 2 bases and the J gene lost 10 bases, with 6 bases spanning the gap. Per germline, CDR1 LGHDT and CDR2 YNNKEL (reference sequence).

This clonotype was seen a few times. This rearrangement joins TRBV20-1 to TRBJ1-2; TRBD1 matches 7 bases. The CDR3 is 14 amino acids. Per the germline V gene, CDR1 is DFQATT and CDR2 is SNEGSKA (reference sequence). V dropped 4 bases and J dropped 8; count of bases not matched to a gene: 13. CDR3 coding DNA: TGCAGTGCTAACTACCCGGGACAGCCGGGGGGCTACACCTTC. It encodes CSANYPGQPGGYTF.

This clonotype was observed a few times. This chain connects TRBV4-1 to TRBJ2-3; D uncertain. CDR1 is MGHRA, CDR2 YSYEKL, per germline. The CDR3 length is 16 residues. Trimming removed 2 bases at V and 0 bases at J, with 12 bases between. As DNA, the CDR3 is TGCGCCAGCAGCCAACGGCCCCTGGCTAGCACAGATACGCAGTATTTT. This sequence encodes CASSQRPLASTDTQYF.